This T cell receptor (beta chain) was profiled in a study of blood T cell repertoires in COVID-19. Study-wide context: COVID-19 samples from acute and convalescent phases originated in the United States, Italy and Spain. T cells, B-cell-depleted T cells, or PBMCs provided the cDNA or gDNA that served as material.

Original processing notes: From reference gene primer amplification, estimates of nucleated cell counts were derived. Generated by immunoSEQ multiplex PCR, the TCRdb table keeps only in-frame clones and is missing some. D and trimming come from the DNA, and the V and J calls and clone size come from that table. Of some 100,000 clones in the sample, around four fifths were seen once. The V and J ends lost 8 bases and 9 bases, in that order; junction bases with no gene match: 14. The CDR3 loop spans 15 amino acids. CDR1 is KGHDR and CDR2 is SFDVKD in the germline V gene. The rearrangement links TRBV24-1 to TRBJ2-1, with 8 bases lining up with TRBD2. This clonotype originated in a man in his sixties or seventies with active or convalescent COVID-19. Sequences were obtained from peripheral blood. DNA of the CDR3: TGTGCCACCAATGGAGGCTCAGCGGGAGTGGGTGAGCAGTTCTTC. The encoded protein is CATNGGSAGVGEQFF.